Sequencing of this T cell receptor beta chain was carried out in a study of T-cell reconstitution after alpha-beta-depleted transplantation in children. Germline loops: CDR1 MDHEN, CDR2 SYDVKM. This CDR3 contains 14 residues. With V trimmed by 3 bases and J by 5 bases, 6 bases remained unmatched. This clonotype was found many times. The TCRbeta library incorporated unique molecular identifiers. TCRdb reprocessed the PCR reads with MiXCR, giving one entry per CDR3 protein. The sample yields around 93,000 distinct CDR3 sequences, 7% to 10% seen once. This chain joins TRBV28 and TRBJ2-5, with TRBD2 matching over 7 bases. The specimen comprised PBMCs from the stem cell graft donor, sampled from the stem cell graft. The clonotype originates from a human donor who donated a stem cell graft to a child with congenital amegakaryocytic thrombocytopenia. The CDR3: CASSLAGESETQYF. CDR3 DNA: TGTGCCAGCAGTTTGGCGGGGGAGAGTGAGACCCAGTACTTC.